This T cell receptor beta chain derives from a study of blood T cell repertoires in COVID-19. Authors' data handling: The assay estimated nucleated cells by amplifying reference gene primers. Profiling relied on immunoSEQ multiplex PCR, and the TCRdb table lists in-frame clones only, not all of them. For V, J and clone size, that table is used; D and trimming come from the DNA. Of more than 250,000 clones in the sample, approximately 85% were seen once. This clonotype originated in a woman aged 45-59 years with acute or convalescent COVID-19. Sequenced: peripheral blood.

The CDR3: CASSVGASGRGTDTQYF. For the CDR3, the DNA is TGTGCCAGCAGCGTAGGGGCTAGCGGGAGAGGCACAGATACGCAGTATTTT. The chain is built from TRBV9 and TRBJ2-3; 10 nucleotides match TRBD2. Germline V gene lookup returns CDR1 SGDLS and CDR2 YYNGEE. There are 17 residues in the CDR3. The V segment lost 0 bases and the J segment 1 base; nucleotides outside the gene matches: 5.